This TCR beta chain appears in the sequencing data of a study of blood T cells in healthy people across ages. This clonotype was detected a few times. Its target is not known. Whole-study findings and limits: There were more naive CD4+ cells and higher diversity in long-lived donors than in aged donors. Researchers report that TCR beta diversity correlated strongly with naive T cell percentage.

Germline assignment: CDR1 SNHLY and CDR2 FYNNEI. The CDR3 sequence is 18 residues long. The V gene end was trimmed by 3 bases and the J gene end by 0 bases; junction bases not matched to a gene: 14. A second PCR of 7 to 11 cycles used a sample-barcoded 5' primer and a J-beta primer mix. Every sample returned 2.5 million or more CDR3-containing paired-end reads. MiXCR was run by TCRdb on the 5' RACE reads, yielding one entry per CDR3 protein. The repertoire includes some 920,000 distinct CDR3 sequences, roughly 47% of them detected once, and 20% to 25% sits in the top ten. Total RNA amounts of at least 6 micrograms were extracted per sample.

This chain links TRBV2 with TRBJ2-7, with 7 bases matching TRBD2. The sequence was obtained from a woman aged 60-70 years in good health. Sequenced sample: blood. The DNA of the CDR3 is TGTGCCAGCAGTGACCCGAACATACTAGCGATTAGCTCCTACGAGCAGTACTTC. Residues: CASSDPNILAISSYEQYF.